These T cell receptor beta chains were read from a single sample in a study of blood T cell repertoires in COVID-19. Here immunoSEQ multiplex PCR was the method, and the copy in TCRdb shows in-frame clones only, minus some. This table holds 85,000 to 100,000 clones, 84% found once. Sequencing input: peripheral blood. The receptors shown here come from a woman aged 60-75 years with acute or convalescent COVID-19. Both conserved end residues are trimmed from each CDR3. D genes are given only for firm matches.

TRBJ1-1	-	TRBV19	11	ASSLLEGTEAF
TRBJ1-5	-	TRBV7-2	13	ASSPGQGSNQPQH
TRBJ2-7	TRBD1	TRBV7-9	10	ASSPDRGGQY
TRBJ1-3	TRBD1	TRBV5-1	12	ASSSKGAGNTIY
TRBJ2-1	-	TRBV7-9	14	ASSLSRAFQDNEQF
TRBJ1-2	-	TRBV5-5	11	ASSAGTYYGYT
TRBJ1-3	TRBD1	TRBV13	16	ASSLRLGQGATGNTIY
TRBJ1-4	TRBD1	TRBV5-1	13	ASSLEWTGREKLF
TRBJ1-2	TRBD1	TRBV6-1	12	ASSEMGQGGGYT
TRBJ2-5	-	TRBV21-1	17	ASSTLLTCHRQYQETQY
TRBJ1-3	TRBD1	TRBV3-1/TRBV3-2	13	ASSRGTDSGNTIY
TRBJ1-5	TRBD1	TRBV2	11	ASSGTGTQPQH
TRBJ1-5	-	TRBV5-8	13	ASIPGGGQGQPQH
TRBJ2-3	TRBD1	TRBV4-2	14	ASSPRTGGYGDTQY
TRBJ1-5	TRBD1	TRBV19	12	ASSISRGDQPQH
TRBJ2-7	TRBD2	TRBV7-2	12	ASSLLAGNYEQY
TRBJ1-1	-	TRBV3-1/TRBV3-2	10	ASSQTYTEAF
TRBJ1-1	-	TRBV19	10	ASSIGRAEAF
TRBJ2-3	TRBD2	TRBV5-4	17	ASRSGGSSGGAFTDTQY
TRBJ1-5	TRBD1	TRBV27	13	ASSPGQAPGQPQH
TRBJ1-6	-	TRBV18	13	ASSPGQTDNSPLH
TRBJ1-2	-	TRBV30	9	AWSPQYRYT
TRBJ1-1	TRBD1	TRBV6-5	13	ASSQSQGARAEAF
TRBJ1-2	-	TRBV5-1	15	ASTIGPGDESNYGYT
TRBJ1-3	-	TRBV6-1	13	ASSEFLISGNTIY
TRBJ2-3	-	TRBV7-9	13	ASSRLAGSTDTQY
TRBJ1-1	TRBD1	TRBV5-1	11	ASSAYRGTEAF
TRBJ1-6	TRBD1	TRBV2	13	ASSSDRGVNSPLH